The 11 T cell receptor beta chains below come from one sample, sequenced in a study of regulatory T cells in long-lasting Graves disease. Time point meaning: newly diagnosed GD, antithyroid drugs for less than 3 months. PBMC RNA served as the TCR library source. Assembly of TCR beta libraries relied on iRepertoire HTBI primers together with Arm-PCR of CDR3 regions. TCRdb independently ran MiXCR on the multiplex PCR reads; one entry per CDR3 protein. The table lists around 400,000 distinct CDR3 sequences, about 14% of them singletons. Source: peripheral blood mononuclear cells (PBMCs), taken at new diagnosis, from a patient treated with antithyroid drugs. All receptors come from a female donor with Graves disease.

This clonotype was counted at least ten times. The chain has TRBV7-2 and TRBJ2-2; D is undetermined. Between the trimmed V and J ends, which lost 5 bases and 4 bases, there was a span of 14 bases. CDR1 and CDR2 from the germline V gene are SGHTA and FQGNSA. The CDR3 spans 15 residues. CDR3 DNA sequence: TGTGCCAGCAGCCTCCTTGCAGGTCTCACCGGGGAGCTGTTTTTT. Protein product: CASSLLAGLTGELFF.

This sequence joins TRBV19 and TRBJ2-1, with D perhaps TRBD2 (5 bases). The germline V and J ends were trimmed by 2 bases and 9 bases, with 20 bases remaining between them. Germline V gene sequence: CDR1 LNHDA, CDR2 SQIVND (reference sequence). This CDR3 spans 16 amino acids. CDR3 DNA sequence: TGTGCCAGTAGTATACCCCCCCTCGCTAGCCCTAGTGAGCAGTTCTTC. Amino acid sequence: CASSIPPLASPSEQFF.

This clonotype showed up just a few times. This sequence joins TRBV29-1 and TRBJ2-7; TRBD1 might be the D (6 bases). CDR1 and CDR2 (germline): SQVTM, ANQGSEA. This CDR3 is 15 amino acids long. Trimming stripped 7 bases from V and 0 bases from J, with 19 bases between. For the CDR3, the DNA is TGCAGCGCCGCGGACAGTTCGGGTTTCTCCTACGAGCAGTACTTC. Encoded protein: CSAADSSGFSYEQYF.

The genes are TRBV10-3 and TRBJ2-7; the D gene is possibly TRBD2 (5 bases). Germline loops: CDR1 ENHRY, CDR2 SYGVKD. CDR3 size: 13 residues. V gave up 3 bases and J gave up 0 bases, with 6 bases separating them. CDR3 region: CAISEGSSYEQYF. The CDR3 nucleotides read TGTGCCATCAGTGAAGGGAGCTCCTACGAGCAGTACTTC.

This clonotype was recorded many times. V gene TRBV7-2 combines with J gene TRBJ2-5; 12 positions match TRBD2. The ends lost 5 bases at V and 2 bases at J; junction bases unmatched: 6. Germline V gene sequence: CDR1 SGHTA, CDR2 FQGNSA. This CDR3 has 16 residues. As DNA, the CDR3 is TGTGCCAGCAGCCCTCTAGCGGGAGGGGTTCAAGAGACCCAGTACTTC. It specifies CASSPLAGGVQETQYF. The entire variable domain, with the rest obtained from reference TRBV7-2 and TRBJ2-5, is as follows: GAGVSQSPSNKVTEKGKDVELRCDPISGHTALYWYRQSLGQGLEFLIYFQGNSAPDKSGLPSDRFSAERTGGSVSTLTIQRTQQEDSAVYLCASSPLAGGVQETQYFGPGTRLLVL.

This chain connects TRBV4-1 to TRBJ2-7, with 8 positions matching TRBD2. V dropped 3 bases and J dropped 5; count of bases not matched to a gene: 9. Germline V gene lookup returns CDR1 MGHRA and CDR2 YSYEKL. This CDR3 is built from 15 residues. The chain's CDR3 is CASSQGAGVSHEQYF. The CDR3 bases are TGCGCCAGCAGCCAGGGAGCGGGAGTTAGCCACGAGCAGTACTTC.

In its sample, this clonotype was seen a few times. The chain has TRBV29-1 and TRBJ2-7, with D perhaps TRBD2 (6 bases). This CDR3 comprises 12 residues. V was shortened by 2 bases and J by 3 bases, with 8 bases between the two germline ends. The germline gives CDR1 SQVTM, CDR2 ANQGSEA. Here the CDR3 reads CSVELGGYEQYF. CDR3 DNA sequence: TGCAGCGTTGAACTGGGGGGCTACGAGCAGTACTTC.

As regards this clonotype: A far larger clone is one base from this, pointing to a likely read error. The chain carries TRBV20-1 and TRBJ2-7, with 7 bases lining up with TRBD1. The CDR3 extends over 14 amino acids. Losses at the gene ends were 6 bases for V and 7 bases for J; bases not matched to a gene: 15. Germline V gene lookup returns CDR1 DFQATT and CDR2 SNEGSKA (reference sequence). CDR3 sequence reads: CSAPARQGPNEQYF. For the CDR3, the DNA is TGCAGTGCCCCGGCCCGACAGGGCCCCAATGAGCAGTACTTC.

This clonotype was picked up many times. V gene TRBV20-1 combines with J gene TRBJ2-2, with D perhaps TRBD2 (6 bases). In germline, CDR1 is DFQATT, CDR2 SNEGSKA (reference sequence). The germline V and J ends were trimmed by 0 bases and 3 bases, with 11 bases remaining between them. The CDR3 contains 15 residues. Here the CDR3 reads CSARDLSGDTGELFF. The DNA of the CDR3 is TGCAGTGCTAGAGATCTGTCGGGGGACACCGGGGAGCTGTTTTTT.

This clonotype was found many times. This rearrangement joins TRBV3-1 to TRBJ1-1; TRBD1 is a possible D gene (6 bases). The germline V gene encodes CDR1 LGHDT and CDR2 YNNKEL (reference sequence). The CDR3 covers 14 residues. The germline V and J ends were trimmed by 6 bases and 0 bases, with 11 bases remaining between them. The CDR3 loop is CASSLQGMNTEAFF. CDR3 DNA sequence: TGTGCCAGCAGTTTACAGGGAATGAACACTGAAGCTTTCTTT.

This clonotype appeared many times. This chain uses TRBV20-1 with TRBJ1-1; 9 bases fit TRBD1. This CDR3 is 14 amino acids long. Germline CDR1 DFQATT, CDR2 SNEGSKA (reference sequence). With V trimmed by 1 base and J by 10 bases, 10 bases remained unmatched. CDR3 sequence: CSARARDRAGRAFF. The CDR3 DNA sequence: TGCAGTGCTAGAGCTCGGGACAGGGCCGGGCGAGCTTTCTTT.